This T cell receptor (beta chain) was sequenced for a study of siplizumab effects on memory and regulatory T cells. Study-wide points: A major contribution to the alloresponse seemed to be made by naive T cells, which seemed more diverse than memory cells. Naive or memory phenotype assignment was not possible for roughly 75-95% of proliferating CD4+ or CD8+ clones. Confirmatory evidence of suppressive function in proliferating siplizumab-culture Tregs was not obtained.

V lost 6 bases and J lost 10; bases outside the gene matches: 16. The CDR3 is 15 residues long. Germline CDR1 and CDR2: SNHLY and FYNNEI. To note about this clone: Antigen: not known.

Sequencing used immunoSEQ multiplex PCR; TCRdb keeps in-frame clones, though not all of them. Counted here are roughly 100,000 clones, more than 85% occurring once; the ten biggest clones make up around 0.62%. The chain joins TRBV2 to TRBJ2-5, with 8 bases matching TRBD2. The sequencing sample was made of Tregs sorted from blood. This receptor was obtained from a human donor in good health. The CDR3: CASSDPMGRGARQYF. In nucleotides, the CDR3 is TGTGCCAGCAGCGACCCAATGGGGCGGGGGGCCCGCCAGTACTTC.